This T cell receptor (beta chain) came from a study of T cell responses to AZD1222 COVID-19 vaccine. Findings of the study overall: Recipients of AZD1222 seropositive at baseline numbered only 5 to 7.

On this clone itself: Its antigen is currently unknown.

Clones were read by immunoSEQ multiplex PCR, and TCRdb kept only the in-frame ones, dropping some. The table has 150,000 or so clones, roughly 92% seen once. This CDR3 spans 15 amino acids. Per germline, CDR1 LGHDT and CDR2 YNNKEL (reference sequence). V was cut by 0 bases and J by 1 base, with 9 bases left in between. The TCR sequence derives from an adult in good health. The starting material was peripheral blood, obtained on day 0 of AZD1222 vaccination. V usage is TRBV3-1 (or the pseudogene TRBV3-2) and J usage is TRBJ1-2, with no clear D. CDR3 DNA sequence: TGTGCCAGCAGCCAAGATGTTTCAAATAACTATGGCTACACCTTC. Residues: CASSQDVSNNYGYTF.